The text below deals with one T cell receptor (beta chain). Its antigen remains unidentified. The sample contains more than one DNA sequence encoding this CDR3. These data are taken from a study of graft-versus-host responses after intestinal transplantation. Clones were read by immunoSEQ multiplex PCR, and TCRdb kept only the in-frame ones, dropping some. The table records approximately 26,000 clones, approximately 87% of them present only once. Study results and limitations: The study associated peak circulating GvH clone levels with early post-transplant HvG declines. Graft-donor T cell macrochimerism in patients accompanied high graft-versus-host to host-versus-graft clonal ratios in allografts.

Germline V gene lookup returns CDR1 MNHEY and CDR2 SVGAGI. Trimming removed 4 bases at V and 6 bases at J, with 11 bases between. This CDR3 region has 13 residues. The J gene is TRBJ2-3, the V gene TRBV6-5; D is uncertain. The specimen was PBMCs, collected 28 days after intestinal transplant. The receptor was isolated from a human patient who received an intestinal transplant, so some T cells may come from the graft donor. CDR3 coding DNA: TGTGCCAGCAGTTCCTTCCCCCGTGATACGCAGTATTTT. Translated: CASSSFPRDTQYF.